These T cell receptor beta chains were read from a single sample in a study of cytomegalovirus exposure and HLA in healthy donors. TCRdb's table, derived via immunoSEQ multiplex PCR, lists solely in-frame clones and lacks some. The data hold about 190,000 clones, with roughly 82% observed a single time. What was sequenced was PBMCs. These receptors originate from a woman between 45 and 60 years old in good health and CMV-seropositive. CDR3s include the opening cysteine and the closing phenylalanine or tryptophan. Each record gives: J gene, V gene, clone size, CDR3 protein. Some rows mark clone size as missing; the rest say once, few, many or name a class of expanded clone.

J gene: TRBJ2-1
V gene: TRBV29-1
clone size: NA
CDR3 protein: CSGTGKYNEQFF

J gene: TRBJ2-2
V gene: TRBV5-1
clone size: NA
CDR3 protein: CASSLLQGNTGELFF

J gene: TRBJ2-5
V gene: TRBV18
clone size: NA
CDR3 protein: CASSPGRGSQETQYF

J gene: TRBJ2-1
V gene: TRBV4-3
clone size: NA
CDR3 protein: CASSPGLAGGPTEQFF

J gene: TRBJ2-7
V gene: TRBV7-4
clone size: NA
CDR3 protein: CASSLTVPVYEQYF

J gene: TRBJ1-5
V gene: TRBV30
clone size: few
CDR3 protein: CAWREGGHKSNQPQHF

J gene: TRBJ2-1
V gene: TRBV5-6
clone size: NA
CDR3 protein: CASSLAAGGRVGVREQFF

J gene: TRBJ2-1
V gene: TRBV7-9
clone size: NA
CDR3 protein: CASSSLAGGPGEQFF

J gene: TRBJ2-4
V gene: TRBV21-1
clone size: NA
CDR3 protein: CASSETGPKNIQYF

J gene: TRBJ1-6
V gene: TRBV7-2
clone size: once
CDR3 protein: CASSLMGLGNSPLHF

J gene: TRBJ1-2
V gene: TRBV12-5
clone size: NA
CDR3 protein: CASGPGRYYYTF

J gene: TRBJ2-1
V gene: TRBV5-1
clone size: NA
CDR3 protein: CASSSRTSGGAGNEQFF

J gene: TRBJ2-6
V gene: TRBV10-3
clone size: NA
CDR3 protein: CAISNEGRGANVLTF

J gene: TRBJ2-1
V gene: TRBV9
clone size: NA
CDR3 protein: CASSVGQHNEQFF